This TCR beta chain was observed in a study of CD8+ T cells in alopecia areata. Whole-study context: A regimen of oral tofacitinib, 5 to 10 mg twice daily, was given to treated patients. Patients took tofacitinib for 6 to 18 months, followed by 6 drug-free months. Study conclusions and caveats: Higher clonality than in normal scalp was seen in lesional scalp, especially alopecia totalis/universalis.

The sequencing template was cDNA reverse transcribed from extracted RNA. Assay: immunoSEQ multiplex PCR; the TCRdb copy retains only in-frame clones and omits some. The data contain over 15,000 clones, 59% of them singletons. In its sample, this clone was seen a few times. Its matching antigen is unknown. Trimming shortened V by 8 bases and J by 5 bases, and 15 bases separated the two germline ends. Per germline, CDR1 MNHNS and CDR2 SASEGT. CDR3 length: 13 residues. Sample treatment: oral pan-JAK inhibitor, 5-10 mg twice daily. The study team obtained lesional scalp punch biopsies and peripheral blood from alopecia areata patients.

The rearrangement joins TRBV6-1 to TRBJ1-1; D might be TRBD1 (6 bases). Specimen: skin, collected at week 4, from a patient treated with tofacitinib. This TCR came from a human donor with alopecia areata. The CDR3: CASHREGGTEAFF. CDR3 DNA: TGTGCCAGCCACAGGGAAGGGGGTACTGAAGCTTTCTTT.